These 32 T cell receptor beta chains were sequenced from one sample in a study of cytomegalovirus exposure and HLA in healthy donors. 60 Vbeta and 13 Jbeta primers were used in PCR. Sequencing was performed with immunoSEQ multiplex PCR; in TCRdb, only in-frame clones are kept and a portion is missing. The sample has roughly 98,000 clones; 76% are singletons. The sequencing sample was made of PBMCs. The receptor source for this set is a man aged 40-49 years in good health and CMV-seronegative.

CDR3 DNA sequence: TGCGCCAGCAGCCAAGAGGCAGCGAGCTCCTATAATTCACCCCTCCACTTT. Its protein is CASSQEAASSYNSPLHF. The chain combines TRBV4-1 with TRBJ1-6; D gene uncertain. Trimming pared 0 bases from V and 0 bases from J, leaving 9 bases between. The germline V gene encodes CDR1 MGHRA and CDR2 YSYEKL. The CDR3 has 17 amino acids.

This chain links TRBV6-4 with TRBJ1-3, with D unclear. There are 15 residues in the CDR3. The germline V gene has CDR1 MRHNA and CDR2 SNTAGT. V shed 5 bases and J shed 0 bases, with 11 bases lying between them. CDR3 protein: CASSPEAGSGNTIYF. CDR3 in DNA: TGTGCCAGCAGTCCAGAGGCGGGCTCTGGAAACACCATATATTTT.

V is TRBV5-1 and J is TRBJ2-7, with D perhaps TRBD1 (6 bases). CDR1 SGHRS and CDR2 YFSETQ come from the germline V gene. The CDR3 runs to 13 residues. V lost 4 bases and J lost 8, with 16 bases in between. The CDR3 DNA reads TGCGCCAGCAGCCTGGGGGACACTCCTCAGCAGTACTTC. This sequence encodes CASSLGDTPQQYF.

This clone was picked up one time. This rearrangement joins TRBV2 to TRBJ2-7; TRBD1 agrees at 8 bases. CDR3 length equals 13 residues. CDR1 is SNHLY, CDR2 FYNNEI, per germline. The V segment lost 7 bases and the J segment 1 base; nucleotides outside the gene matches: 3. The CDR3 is CASNGQGSYEQYF. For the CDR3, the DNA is TGTGCCAGCAATGGACAGGGTTCCTACGAGCAGTACTTC.

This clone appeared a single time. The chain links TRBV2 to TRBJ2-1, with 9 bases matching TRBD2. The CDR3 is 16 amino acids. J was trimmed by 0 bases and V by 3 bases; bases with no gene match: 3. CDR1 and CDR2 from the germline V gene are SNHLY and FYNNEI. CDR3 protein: CASSEASGVSYNEQFF. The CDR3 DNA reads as TGTGCCAGCAGTGAGGCTAGCGGGGTCTCCTACAATGAGCAGTTCTTC.

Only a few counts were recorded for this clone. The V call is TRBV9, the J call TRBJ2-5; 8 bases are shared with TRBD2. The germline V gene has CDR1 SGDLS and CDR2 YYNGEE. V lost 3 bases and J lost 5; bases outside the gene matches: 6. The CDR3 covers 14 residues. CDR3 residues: CASSAREGRETQYF. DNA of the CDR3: TGTGCCAGCAGCGCCCGGGAGGGCCGGGAGACCCAGTACTTC. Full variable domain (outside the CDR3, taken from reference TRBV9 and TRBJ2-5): DSGVTQTPKHLITATGQRVTLRCSPRSGDLSVYWYQQSLDQGLQFLIQYYNGEERAKGNILERFSAQQFPDLHSELNLSSLELGDSALYFCASSAREGRETQYFGPGTRLLVL.

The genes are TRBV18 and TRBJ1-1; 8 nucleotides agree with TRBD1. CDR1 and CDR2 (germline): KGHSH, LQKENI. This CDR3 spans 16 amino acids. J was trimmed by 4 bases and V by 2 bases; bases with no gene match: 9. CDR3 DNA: TGTGCCAGCTCACCAGGACAGGGCGGGTTTGGCACTGAAGCTTTCTTT. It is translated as CASSPGQGGFGTEAFF.

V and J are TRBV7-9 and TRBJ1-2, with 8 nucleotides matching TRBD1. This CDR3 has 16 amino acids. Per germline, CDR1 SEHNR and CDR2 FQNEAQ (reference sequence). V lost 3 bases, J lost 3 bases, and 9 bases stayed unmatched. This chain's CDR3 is CASSFLRGQVDYGYTF. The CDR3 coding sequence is TGTGCCAGCAGCTTCTTACGGGGACAGGTCGACTATGGCTACACCTTC.

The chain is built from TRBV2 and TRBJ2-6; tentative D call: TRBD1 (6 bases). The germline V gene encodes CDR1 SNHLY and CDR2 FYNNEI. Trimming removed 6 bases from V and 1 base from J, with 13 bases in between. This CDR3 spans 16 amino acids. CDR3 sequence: CASRDLTGSGANVLTF. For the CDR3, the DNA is TGTGCCAGCAGGGACCTCACAGGGTCTGGGGCCAACGTCCTGACTTTC.

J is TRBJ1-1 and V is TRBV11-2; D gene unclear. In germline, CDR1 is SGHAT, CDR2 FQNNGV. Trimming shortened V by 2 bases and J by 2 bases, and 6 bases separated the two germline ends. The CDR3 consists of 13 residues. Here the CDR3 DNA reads TGTGCCAGCAGCTTAACGGGAAACACTGAAGCTTTCTTT. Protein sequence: CASSLTGNTEAFF.

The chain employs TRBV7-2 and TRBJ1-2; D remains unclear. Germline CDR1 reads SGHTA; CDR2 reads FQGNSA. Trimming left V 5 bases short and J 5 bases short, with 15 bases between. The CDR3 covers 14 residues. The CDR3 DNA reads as TGTGCCAGCAGCGGATACGCGGATCTATATGGCTACACCTTC. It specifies CASSGYADLYGYTF.

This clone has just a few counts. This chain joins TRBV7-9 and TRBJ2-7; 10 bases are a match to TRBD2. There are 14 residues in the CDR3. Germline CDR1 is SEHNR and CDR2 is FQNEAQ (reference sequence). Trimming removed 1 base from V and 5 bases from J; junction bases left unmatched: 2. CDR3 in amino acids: CASSLGLAGDEQYF. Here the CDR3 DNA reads TGTGCCAGCAGCTTAGGGCTAGCGGGAGACGAGCAGTACTTC.

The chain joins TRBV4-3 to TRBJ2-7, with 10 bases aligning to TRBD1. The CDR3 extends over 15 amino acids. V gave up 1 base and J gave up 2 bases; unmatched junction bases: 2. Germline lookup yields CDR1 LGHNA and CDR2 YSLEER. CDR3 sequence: CASSQGTGGAYEQYF. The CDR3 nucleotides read TGCGCCAGCAGCCAAGGGACAGGGGGAGCCTACGAGCAGTACTTC.

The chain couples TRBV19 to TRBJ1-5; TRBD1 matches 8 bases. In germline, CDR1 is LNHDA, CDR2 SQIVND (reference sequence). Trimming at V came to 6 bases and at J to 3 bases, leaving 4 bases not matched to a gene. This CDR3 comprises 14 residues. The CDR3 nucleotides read TGTGCCAGTAGGACGACAGGGGTCAATCAGCCCCAGCATTTT. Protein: CASRTTGVNQPQHF.

CDR3 amino acids: CASSIAGEEETQYF. The CDR3 DNA sequence: TGTGCCAGTAGTATAGCGGGGGAGGAAGAGACCCAGTACTTC. This chain uses TRBV19 with TRBJ2-5, with TRBD2 as a possible D gene (6 bases). The CDR3 runs to 14 residues. Trimming left V 1 base short and J 3 bases short, with 9 bases between. In germline, CDR1 is LNHDA, CDR2 SQIVND (reference sequence).

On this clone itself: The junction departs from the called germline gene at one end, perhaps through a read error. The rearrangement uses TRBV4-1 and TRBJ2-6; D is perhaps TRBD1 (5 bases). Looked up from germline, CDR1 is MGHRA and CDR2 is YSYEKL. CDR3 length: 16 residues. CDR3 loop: CASSQDLSSGANVLAF. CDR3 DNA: TGCGCCAGCAGCCAAGATCTTAGCTCTGGGGCCAACGTCCTGGCTTTC.

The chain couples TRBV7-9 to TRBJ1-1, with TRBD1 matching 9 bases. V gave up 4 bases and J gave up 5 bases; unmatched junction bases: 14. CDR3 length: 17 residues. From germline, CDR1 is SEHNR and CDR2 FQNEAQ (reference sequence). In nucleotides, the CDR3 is TGTGCCAGCAGCTCAGAGGCAGGGACAGGGCAGTGGACTGAAGCTTTCTTT. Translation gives CASSSEAGTGQWTEAFF. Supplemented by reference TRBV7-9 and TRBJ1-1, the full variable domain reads DTGVSQNPRHKITKRGQNVTFRCDPISEHNRLYWYRQTLGQGPEFLTYFQNEAQLEKSRLLSDRFSAERPKGSFSTLEIQRTEQGDSAMYLCASSSEAGTGQWTEAFFGQGTRLTVV.

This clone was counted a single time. CDR3 coding DNA: TGTGCCAGCTCACTGTCCTCCGGGAATAATGCGCAGTATTTT. Protein: CASSLSSGNNAQYF. V gene TRBV18 combines with J gene TRBJ2-3; possible D gene TRBD2, 5 bases. The length of the CDR3 is 14 residues. V lost 4 bases and J lost 10, with 18 bases in between. Germline V gene lookup returns CDR1 KGHSH and CDR2 LQKENI.

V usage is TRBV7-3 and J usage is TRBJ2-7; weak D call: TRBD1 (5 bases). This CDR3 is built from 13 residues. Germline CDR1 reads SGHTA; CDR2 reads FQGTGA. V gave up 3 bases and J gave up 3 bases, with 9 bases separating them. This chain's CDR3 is CASSFYRGYEQYF. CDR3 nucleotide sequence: TGTGCCAGCAGCTTTTATAGGGGCTACGAGCAGTACTTC.

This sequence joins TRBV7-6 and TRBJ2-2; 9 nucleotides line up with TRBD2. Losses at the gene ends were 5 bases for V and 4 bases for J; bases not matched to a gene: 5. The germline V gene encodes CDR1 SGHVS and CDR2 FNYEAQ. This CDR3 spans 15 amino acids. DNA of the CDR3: TGTGCCAGCAGCCTTCAGACTAGCGGCACCGGGGAGCTGTTTTTT. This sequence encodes CASSLQTSGTGELFF.

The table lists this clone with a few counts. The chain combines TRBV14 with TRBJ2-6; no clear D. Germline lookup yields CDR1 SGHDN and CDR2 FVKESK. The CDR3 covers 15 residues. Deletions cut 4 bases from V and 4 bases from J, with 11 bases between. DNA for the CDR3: TGTGCCAGCAGCCCCCACCGAGCCGGGGCCAACGTCCTGACTTTC. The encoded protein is CASSPHRAGANVLTF.

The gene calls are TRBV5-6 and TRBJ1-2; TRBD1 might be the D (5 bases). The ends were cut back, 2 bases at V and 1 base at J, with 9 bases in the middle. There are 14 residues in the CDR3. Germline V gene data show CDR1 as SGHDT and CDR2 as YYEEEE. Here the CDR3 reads CASSFPGFNYGYTF. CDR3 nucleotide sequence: TGTGCCAGCAGCTTCCCAGGGTTTAACTATGGCTACACCTTC.

CDR3 DNA sequence: TGTGCCAGCAGCTTTTACCAGCGGGAGGGCCTGGGCACCGGGGAGCTGTTTTTT. Residues: CASSFYQREGLGTGELFF. This sequence joins TRBV5-4 and TRBJ2-2, with 10 bases fitting TRBD2. V gave up 2 bases and J gave up 4 bases; unmatched junction bases: 11. This CDR3 is built from 18 residues. Germline V CDR1 and CDR2: SGHNT, YYREEE (reference sequence).

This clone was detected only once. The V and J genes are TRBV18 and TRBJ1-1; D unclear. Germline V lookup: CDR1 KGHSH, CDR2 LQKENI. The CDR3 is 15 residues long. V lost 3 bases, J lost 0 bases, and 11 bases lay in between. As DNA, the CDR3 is TGTGCCAGCTCACCCTTACCCGGGATGAACACTGAAGCTTTCTTT. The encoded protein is CASSPLPGMNTEAFF.

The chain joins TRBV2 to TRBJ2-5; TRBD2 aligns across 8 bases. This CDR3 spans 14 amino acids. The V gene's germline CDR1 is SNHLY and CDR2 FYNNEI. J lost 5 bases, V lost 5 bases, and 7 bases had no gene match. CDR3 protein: CASSWSGGGETQYF. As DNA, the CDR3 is TGTGCCAGCAGTTGGAGCGGGGGTGGCGAGACCCAGTACTTC.

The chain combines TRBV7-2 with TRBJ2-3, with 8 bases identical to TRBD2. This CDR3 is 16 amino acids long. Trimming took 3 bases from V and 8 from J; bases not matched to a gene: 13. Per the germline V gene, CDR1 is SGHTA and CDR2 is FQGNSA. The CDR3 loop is CASSLYSGLAGRTQYF. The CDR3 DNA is TGTGCCAGCAGCTTGTACTCAGGACTAGCTGGTCGTACGCAGTATTTT.

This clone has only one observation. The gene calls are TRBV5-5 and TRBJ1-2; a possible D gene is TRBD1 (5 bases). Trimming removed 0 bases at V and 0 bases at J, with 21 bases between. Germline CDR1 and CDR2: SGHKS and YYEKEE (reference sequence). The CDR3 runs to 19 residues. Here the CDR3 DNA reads TGTGCCAGCAGCTTGGGAGGTAGGGCTCGGACATACACTAACTATGGCTACACCTTC. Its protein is CASSLGGRARTYTNYGYTF.

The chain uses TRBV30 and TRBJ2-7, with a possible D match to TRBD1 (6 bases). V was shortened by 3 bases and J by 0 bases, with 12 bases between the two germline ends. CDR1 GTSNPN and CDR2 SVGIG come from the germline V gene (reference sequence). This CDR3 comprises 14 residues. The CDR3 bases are TGTGCCTGGAGGAGGGACACCGCCTCCTACGAGCAGTACTTC. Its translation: CAWRRDTASYEQYF.

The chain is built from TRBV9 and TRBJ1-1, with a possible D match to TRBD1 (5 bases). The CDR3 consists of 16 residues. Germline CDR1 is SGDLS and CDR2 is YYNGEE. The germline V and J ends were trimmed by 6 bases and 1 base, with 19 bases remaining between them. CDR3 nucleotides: TGTGCCAGCACCTCGGGGGTGGGGCGGGAGAACACTGAAGCTTTCTTT. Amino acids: CASTSGVGRENTEAFF.

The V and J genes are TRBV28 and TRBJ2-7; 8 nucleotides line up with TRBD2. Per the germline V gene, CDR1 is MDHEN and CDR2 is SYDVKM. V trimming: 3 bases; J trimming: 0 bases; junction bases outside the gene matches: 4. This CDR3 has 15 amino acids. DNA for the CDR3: TGTGCCAGCAGTTTTGAGCGGGAGAGCTCCTACGAGCAGTACTTC. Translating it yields CASSFERESSYEQYF.

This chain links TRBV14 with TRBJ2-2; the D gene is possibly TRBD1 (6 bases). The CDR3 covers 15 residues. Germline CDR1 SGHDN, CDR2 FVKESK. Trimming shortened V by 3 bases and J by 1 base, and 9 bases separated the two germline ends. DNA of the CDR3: TGTGCCAGCAGCCAGGGACACCTGAACACCGGGGAGCTGTTTTTT. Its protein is CASSQGHLNTGELFF.

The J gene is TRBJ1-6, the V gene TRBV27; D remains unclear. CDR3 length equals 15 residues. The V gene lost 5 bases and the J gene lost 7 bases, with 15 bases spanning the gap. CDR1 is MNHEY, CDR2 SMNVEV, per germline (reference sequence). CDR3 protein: CASSPLANQNSPLHF. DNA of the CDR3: TGTGCCAGCAGTCCCTTGGCCAACCAAAATTCACCCCTCCACTTT.